These 10 T cell receptor beta chains were sequenced from one sample in a study of shared clonotypes between healthy human individuals. Only in-frame clones appear in the TCRdb table, and some are missing; sequencing was by immunoSEQ multiplex PCR. In the table there are under 350,000 clones, about nine tenths of which are singletons. The sample taken for sequencing was memory CD8+ T cells sorted from blood. Subset specified: CD45RO+ cells pooled with CCR7-negative TemRA cells. These TCRs come from a man younger than 30 in good health.

V usage is TRBV29-1 and J usage is TRBJ1-2; TRBD1 agrees at 8 bases. V was pared by 7 bases and J by 2 bases, with 6 bases of the junction left unmatched. Germline V CDR1 and CDR2: SQVTM, ANQGSEA. The CDR3 sequence is 13 residues long. The CDR3 DNA reads TGCAGCGCCCGGACAGGGAAAAACTATGGCTACACCTTC. It translates to CSARTGKNYGYTF.

The V and J genes are TRBV30 and TRBJ1-2, with 9 bases fitting TRBD1. J lost 5 bases, V lost 5 bases, and 9 bases had no gene match. Germline CDR1 GTSNPN, CDR2 SVGIG (reference sequence). The CDR3 is made up of 14 amino acids. The DNA of the CDR3 is TGTGCCTGGGCCCGGGACAGGGTGCGATATGGCTACACCTTC. This sequence encodes CAWARDRVRYGYTF.

This clone has just a few counts. This sample includes further DNA sequences coding for the same CDR3. This chain joins TRBV30 and TRBJ1-1, with 8 bases aligning to TRBD1. Germline V lookup: CDR1 GTSNPN, CDR2 SVGIG (reference sequence). V dropped 1 base and J dropped 4; count of bases not matched to a gene: 2. The CDR3 runs to 13 residues. Written as DNA, the CDR3 is TGTGCCTGGAGTGCAGGGGGCGGCACTGAAGCTTTCTTT. It yields the protein CAWSAGGGTEAFF.

The CDR3 protein is CASSFSLHSYGYTF. CDR3 DNA sequence: TGCGCCAGCAGCTTTTCCCTCCATTCCTATGGCTACACCTTC. The rearrangement links TRBV5-1 to TRBJ1-2; D gene uncertain. Trimming removed 2 bases at V and 4 bases at J, with 12 bases between. In germline, CDR1 is SGHRS, CDR2 YFSETQ. CDR3 size: 14 residues.

This clone was seen just once. This sequence joins TRBV6-5 and TRBJ1-3; no definite D call. Germline loops: CDR1 MNHEY, CDR2 SVGAGI. This CDR3 region has 14 residues. V was trimmed by 6 bases and J by 4 bases, leaving 13 bases between them. CDR3 sequence: CASSHRGSGNTIYF. The CDR3 DNA sequence: TGTGCCAGCAGCCATCGGGGTTCGGGAAACACCATATATTTT.

The genes are TRBV6-1 and TRBJ2-7, with D unclear. This CDR3 contains 11 residues. In germline, CDR1 is MNHNS, CDR2 SASEGT. Trimming stripped 6 bases from V and 8 bases from J, with 11 bases between. The CDR3 DNA is TGTGCCAGCAGAGGGATGGGCCAGCAGTACTTC. This codes for CASRGMGQQYF.

The chain has TRBV5-4 and TRBJ1-2; D perhaps matches TRBD1 (5 bases). Germline V CDR1 and CDR2: SGHNT, YYREEE (reference sequence). There are 15 residues in the CDR3. V dropped 4 bases and J dropped 6 bases, with 19 bases sitting between them. CDR3 nucleotide sequence: TGTGCCAGCAGCCCCGATCCGGAGGGGCGGGATGGCTACACCTTC. Its protein product is CASSPDPEGRDGYTF.

The gene calls are TRBV19 and TRBJ2-2, with unresolved D. The CDR3 is made up of 10 amino acids. Germline lookup yields CDR1 LNHDA and CDR2 SQIVND (reference sequence). Trimming left V 10 bases short and J 6 bases short, with 6 bases between. The CDR3, as DNA: TGTGCCACTAACGCCGGGGAGCTGTTTTTT. Translation gives CATNAGELFF.

The V gene is TRBV2, the J gene TRBJ2-2, with 7 positions matching TRBD1. J lost 0 bases, V lost 8 bases, and 9 bases had no gene match. Looked up from germline, CDR1 is SNHLY and CDR2 is FYNNEI. The CDR3 extends over 16 amino acids. The CDR3 loop is CASRGSGQANTGELFF. CDR3 DNA: TGTGCCAGCCGTGGTAGTGGACAGGCGAACACCGGGGAGCTGTTTTTT.

This clone was detected only once. The V call is TRBV6-9, the J call TRBJ2-1; the match to TRBD2 covers 11 bases. The CDR3 has 15 residues. CDR1 MNHGY and CDR2 SVAAGI come from the germline V gene. J gave up 5 bases and V 6 bases, and 6 bases lay outside the gene matches. CDR3 residues: CASSRMGLADNEQFF. CDR3 nucleotides: TGTGCCAGCAGCCGTATGGGACTAGCGGACAATGAGCAGTTCTTC.